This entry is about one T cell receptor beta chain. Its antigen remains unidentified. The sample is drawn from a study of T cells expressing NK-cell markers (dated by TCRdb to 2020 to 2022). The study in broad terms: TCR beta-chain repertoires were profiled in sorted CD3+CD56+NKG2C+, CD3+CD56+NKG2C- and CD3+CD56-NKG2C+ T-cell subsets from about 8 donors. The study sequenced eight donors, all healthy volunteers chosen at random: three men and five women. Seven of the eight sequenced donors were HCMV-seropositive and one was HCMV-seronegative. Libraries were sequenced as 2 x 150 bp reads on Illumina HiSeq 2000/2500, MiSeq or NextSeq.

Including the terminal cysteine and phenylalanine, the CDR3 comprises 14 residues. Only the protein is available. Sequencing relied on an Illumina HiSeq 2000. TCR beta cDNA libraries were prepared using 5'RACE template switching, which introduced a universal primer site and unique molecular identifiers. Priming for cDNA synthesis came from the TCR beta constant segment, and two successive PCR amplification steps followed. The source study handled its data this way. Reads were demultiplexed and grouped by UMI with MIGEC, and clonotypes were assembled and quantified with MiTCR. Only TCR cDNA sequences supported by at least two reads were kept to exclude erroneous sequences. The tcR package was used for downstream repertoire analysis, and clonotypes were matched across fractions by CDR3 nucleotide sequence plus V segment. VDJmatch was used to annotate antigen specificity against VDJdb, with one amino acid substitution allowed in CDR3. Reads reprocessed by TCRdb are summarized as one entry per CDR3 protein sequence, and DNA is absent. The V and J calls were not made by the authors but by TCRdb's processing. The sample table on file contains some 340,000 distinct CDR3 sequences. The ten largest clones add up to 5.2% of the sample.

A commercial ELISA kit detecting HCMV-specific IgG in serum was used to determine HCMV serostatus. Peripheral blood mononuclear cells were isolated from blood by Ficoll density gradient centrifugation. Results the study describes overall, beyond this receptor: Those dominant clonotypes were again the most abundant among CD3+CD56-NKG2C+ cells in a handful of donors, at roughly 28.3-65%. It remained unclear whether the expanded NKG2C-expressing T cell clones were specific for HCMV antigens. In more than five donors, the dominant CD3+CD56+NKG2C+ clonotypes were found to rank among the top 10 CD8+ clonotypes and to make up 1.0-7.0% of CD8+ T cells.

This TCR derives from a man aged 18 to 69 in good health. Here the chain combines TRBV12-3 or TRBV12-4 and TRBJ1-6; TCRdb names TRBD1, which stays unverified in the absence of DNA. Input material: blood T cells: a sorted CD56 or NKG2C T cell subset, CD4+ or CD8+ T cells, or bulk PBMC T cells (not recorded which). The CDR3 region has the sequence CASSRDRGPSPLHF.